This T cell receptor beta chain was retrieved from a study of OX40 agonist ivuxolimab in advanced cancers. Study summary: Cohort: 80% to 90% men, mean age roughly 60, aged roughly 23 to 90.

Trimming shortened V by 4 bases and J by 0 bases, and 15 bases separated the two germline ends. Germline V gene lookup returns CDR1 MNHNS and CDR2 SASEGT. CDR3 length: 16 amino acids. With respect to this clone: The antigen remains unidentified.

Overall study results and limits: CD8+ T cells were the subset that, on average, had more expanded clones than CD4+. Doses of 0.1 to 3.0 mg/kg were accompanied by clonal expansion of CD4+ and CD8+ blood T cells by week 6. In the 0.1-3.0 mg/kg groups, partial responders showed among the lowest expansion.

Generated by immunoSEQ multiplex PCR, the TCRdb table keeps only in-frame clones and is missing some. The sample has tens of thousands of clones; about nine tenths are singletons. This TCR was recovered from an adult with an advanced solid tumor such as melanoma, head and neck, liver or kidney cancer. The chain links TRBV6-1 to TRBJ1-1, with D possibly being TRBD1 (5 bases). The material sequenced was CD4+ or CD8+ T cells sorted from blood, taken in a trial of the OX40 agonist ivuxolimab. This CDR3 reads CASSASGSGLNTEAFF. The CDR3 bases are TGTGCCAGCAGTGCCTCAGGGTCGGGGCTGAACACTGAAGCTTTCTTT.